The 32 T cell receptor beta chains given below trace back to one sample, sequenced in a study of human T cells and chemical hapten exposure. TCRdb reprocessed the RACE reads via MiXCR and lists one record per CDR3 protein. The sample holds about 360,000 distinct CDR3 sequences, approximately 6.3% seen once. Specified time point: patch test 1, 2 weeks after DPC sensitization. Treatment here: therapeutic diphenylcyclopropenone sensitization with weekly scalp DPC. The material sequenced was whole blood, taken in connection with sensitization to the hapten diphenylcyclopropenone (DPC). These receptors all come from a woman under 30 with alopecia areata. Some clones in this sample may be carry-over from other donors' samples.

The chain is built from TRBV5-1 and TRBJ2-3; TRBD2 is a possible D gene (5 bases). Germline V gives CDR1 SGHRS, CDR2 YFSETQ. Trimming took 0 bases from V and 0 from J, leaving 11 bases between them. There are 16 residues in the CDR3. The CDR3 sequence is CASSLVRGSSTDTQYF. The DNA of the CDR3 is TGCGCCAGCAGCTTGGTTCGGGGTTCTAGCACAGATACGCAGTATTTT.

This clonotype was detected ten times or more. The chain carries TRBV4-2 and TRBJ1-2, with D possibly being TRBD1 (5 bases). This CDR3 spans 17 amino acids. Germline CDR1 LGHNA, CDR2 YNFKEQ. Trimming shortened V by 0 bases and J by 4 bases, and 18 bases separated the two germline ends. This chain's CDR3 is CASSQDGRGADPYGYTF. CDR3 coding DNA: TGTGCCAGCAGCCAAGACGGAAGGGGCGCAGATCCCTATGGCTACACCTTC.

The CDR3 region is CSASRDRTTDTQYF. In nucleotides, the CDR3 is TGCAGTGCTAGTCGGGACAGAACCACAGATACGCAGTATTTT. The V call is TRBV20-1, the J call TRBJ2-3, with 7 bases lining up with TRBD1. The CDR3 is made up of 14 amino acids. After removal of 3 bases from V and 2 bases from J, the junction contained 5 bases not matched to a gene. The germline gives CDR1 DFQATT, CDR2 SNEGSKA (reference sequence).

In this sample, this clonotype turned up many times. The chain links TRBV20-1 to TRBJ2-3, with 13 nucleotides matching TRBD2. Germline lookup yields CDR1 DFQATT and CDR2 SNEGSKA (reference sequence). V lost 0 bases to trimming and J lost 2 bases; unmatched junction nucleotides: 5. The CDR3 loop spans 17 amino acids. The CDR3 here is CSARDRLAGGPTDTQYF. DNA of the CDR3: TGCAGTGCTAGAGATCGACTAGCGGGGGGCCCCACAGATACGCAGTATTTT.

This clonotype turned up a few times. The chain recombines TRBV27 with TRBJ1-1; D is undetermined. Germline V lookup: CDR1 MNHEY, CDR2 SMNVEV (reference sequence). Trimming took 3 bases from V and 3 from J, leaving 11 bases between them. The CDR3 consists of 14 residues. CDR3 sequence reads: CASSLQFGDTEAFF. The DNA of the CDR3 is TGTGCCAGCAGTTTGCAGTTTGGGGACACTGAAGCTTTCTTT.

This clonotype was seen more than once but under ten times. The rearrangement uses TRBV7-2 and TRBJ1-2, with D perhaps matching TRBD1 (5 bases). The CDR3 has 13 amino acids. V lost 5 bases to trimming and J lost 1 base, with 8 bases between them. Germline-derived CDR1 and CDR2 are SGHTA and FQGNSA. CDR3 amino acids: CASSRGVNYGYTF. DNA for the CDR3: TGTGCCAGCAGCCGGGGGGTTAACTATGGCTACACCTTC.

Only a few counts were recorded for this clonotype. The chain employs TRBV4-1 and TRBJ2-7; D gene uncertain. In germline, CDR1 is MGHRA, CDR2 YSYEKL. Between the trimmed V and J ends, which lost 0 bases and 1 base, there was a span of 7 bases. This CDR3 comprises 14 residues. CDR3 sequence reads: CASSQDTISYEQYF. The CDR3 DNA is TGCGCCAGCAGCCAAGATACTATTTCCTACGAGCAGTACTTC.

The chain has TRBV4-2 and TRBJ2-3; D is ambiguous. The CDR3 runs to 15 residues. V gave up 4 bases and J gave up 1 base, with 12 bases separating them. Germline V CDR1 and CDR2: LGHNA, YNFKEQ. Here the CDR3 reads CASSPSASGTDTQYF. The CDR3 DNA reads TGTGCCAGCAGCCCATCAGCCTCCGGCACAGATACGCAGTATTTT.

The chain combines TRBV28 with TRBJ2-7; either TRBD1 or TRBD2 may fit D (5 bases each). The length of the CDR3 is 14 residues. Germline loops: CDR1 MDHEN, CDR2 SYDVKM. V was trimmed by 8 bases and J by 0 bases, leaving 14 bases between them. Here the CDR3 reads CASYGTGPSYEQYF. The CDR3 DNA follows: TGTGCCAGCTACGGGACCGGTCCCTCCTACGAGCAGTACTTC.

The CDR3 nucleotides read TGCGCCAGCAGCCAAGATTCCCGGACAGGGGAAGGCTACACCTTC. Amino acid sequence: CASSQDSRTGEGYTF. The V and J genes are TRBV4-1 and TRBJ1-2, with 9 bases lining up with TRBD1. Germline-derived CDR1 and CDR2 are MGHRA and YSYEKL. Germline trimming cut 0 bases from V and 8 bases from J; bases unmatched to any gene: 7. This CDR3 contains 15 residues.

This clonotype was found once. This chain joins TRBV20-1 and TRBJ2-4; the D is unclear. The V gene's germline CDR1 is DFQATT and CDR2 SNEGSKA (reference sequence). The V end lost 1 base, the J end lost 4 bases, and 11 bases lay between the germline ends. This CDR3 spans 14 amino acids. In DNA, the CDR3 is TGCAGTGCTAGAGTGCAGGCCGATAAAAACATTCAGTACTTC. Its protein is CSARVQADKNIQYF.

This clonotype was observed many times. The chain has TRBV7-9 and TRBJ1-5; TRBD1 is a possible D gene (5 bases). The CDR3 covers 16 residues. Germline assignment: CDR1 SEHNR and CDR2 FQNEAQ (reference sequence). V was clipped by 4 bases and J by 2 bases, with 15 bases between them. In DNA form, the CDR3 reads TGTGCCAGCAGCTGGGCAGGGACTGAGGGCAATCAGCCCCAGCATTTT. It yields the protein CASSWAGTEGNQPQHF.

This clonotype was counted ten times or more. The rearrangement joins TRBV6-5 to TRBJ2-1, with D perhaps matching TRBD2 (6 bases). In germline, CDR1 is MNHEY, CDR2 SVGAGI. V lost 4 bases and J 8 bases, leaving 12 bases between the germline ends. The CDR3 length is 13 residues. For the CDR3, the DNA is TGTGCCAGCAGTTTCCGACTAGACGATGAGCAGTTCTTC. Its protein is CASSFRLDDEQFF.

This chain joins TRBV6-2 or TRBV6-3 and TRBJ2-3; D not resolved. V gave up 0 bases and J gave up 0 bases, with 16 bases separating them. CDR3 length: 18 amino acids. From germline, CDR1 is MNHEY and CDR2 SVGEGT. In nucleotides, the CDR3 is TGTGCCAGCAGTTACTCGAGTGGGTACCCCACTAGCACAGATACGCAGTATTTT. Encoded protein: CASSYSSGYPTSTDTQYF.

This clonotype was detected a few times. The chain couples TRBV5-4 to TRBJ2-2; no reliable D call. Germline V CDR1 and CDR2: SGHNT, YYREEE (reference sequence). Trimming removed 2 bases at V and 0 bases at J, with 2 bases between. The CDR3 runs 13 residues. The CDR3 loop reads CASSFPNTGELFF. The CDR3 coding sequence is TGTGCCAGCAGCTTTCCGAACACCGGGGAGCTGTTTTTT.

This clonotype showed up just a few times. CDR3 protein: CASKRTGLSPLHF. The CDR3 coding sequence is TGTGCCAGCAAGCGGACAGGGCTTTCACCCCTCCACTTT. The rearrangement links TRBV6-5 to TRBJ1-6, with 8 positions matching TRBD1. Trimming removed 7 bases from V and 9 bases from J; junction bases left unmatched: 5. CDR3 length: 13 amino acids. The germline gives CDR1 MNHEY, CDR2 SVGAGI.

A few counts support this clonotype. The chain carries TRBV18 and TRBJ1-2; 10 nucleotides line up with TRBD1. Germline values: CDR1 KGHSH, CDR2 LQKENI. Losses at the gene ends were 3 bases for V and 5 bases for J; bases not matched to a gene: 15. The CDR3 contains 18 residues. Written as DNA, the CDR3 is TGTGCCAGCTCACCCACCGGGACAGGGGTCAAAACGGGATATGGCTACACCTTC. This sequence encodes CASSPTGTGVKTGYGYTF.

To note about this clonotype: This may be a read error: a much more frequent sequence differs by one nucleotide. The chain combines TRBV7-2 with TRBJ2-5, with D perhaps TRBD1 (5 bases). Trimming stripped 1 base from V and 6 bases from J, with 15 bases between. Germline CDR1 and CDR2: SGHTA and FQGNSA. This CDR3 has 15 residues. The CDR3 protein is CASSLDSGIMKTQYF. CDR3 nucleotide sequence: TGTGCCAGCAGCTTAGACTCAGGGATTATGAAGACCCAGTACTTC.

This clonotype was picked up many times. CDR3 residues: CASGLFRDRGEQFF. The CDR3, as DNA: TGTGCCAGCGGTCTTTTCCGGGACAGGGGTGAGCAGTTCTTC. The chain employs TRBV12-3 or TRBV12-4 and TRBJ2-1, with TRBD1 matching over 10 bases. CDR3 length: 14 amino acids. After removal of 8 bases from V and 9 bases from J, the junction contained 10 bases not matched to a gene.

This clonotype was recorded a few times. The chain joins TRBV12-3 or TRBV12-4 to TRBJ1-4; D may be TRBD1 (6 bases). The ends were cut back, 5 bases at V and 0 bases at J, with 10 bases in the middle. CDR3 length: 15 residues. The CDR3: CASSPNRATNEKLFF. CDR3 DNA: TGTGCCAGCAGTCCTAACAGGGCAACTAATGAAAAACTGTTTTTT.

Only a few counts were recorded for this clonotype. The CDR3 loop is CASSPHIQRMNTEAFF. CDR3 nucleotide sequence: TGTGCCAGCAGCCCCCACATCCAGCGGATGAACACTGAAGCTTTCTTT. The chain has TRBV7-8 and TRBJ1-1; D uncertain. Germline assignment: CDR1 SGHVS and CDR2 FQNEAQ. The CDR3 totals 16 residues. The ends were cut back, 5 bases at V and 0 bases at J, with 16 bases in the middle.

The chain uses TRBV6-1 and TRBJ1-5; TRBD1 matches at 9 bases. CDR1 and CDR2 from the germline V gene are MNHNS and SASEGT. V was pared by 2 bases and J by 7 bases, with 15 bases of the junction left unmatched. The CDR3 runs to 18 residues. CDR3 loop: CASSESGDRALRVQPQHF. DNA of the CDR3: TGTGCCAGCAGTGAAAGTGGGGACAGGGCCTTAAGGGTGCAGCCCCAGCATTTT.

This clonotype appeared a few times. The chain employs TRBV21-1 and TRBJ2-2. TRBV21-1 is given as a pseudogene. The CDR3 sequence is 14 residues long. CDR3 DNA: TGTGCCAGCAGCAAAGAGGCGAACACCGGGGAGCTGTTTTTT. Its protein product is CASSKEANTGELFF.

V usage is TRBV4-3 and J usage is TRBJ2-3; no clear D. The CDR3 loop spans 14 amino acids. V gave up 2 bases and J gave up 3 bases, with 9 bases separating them. Germline CDR1 and CDR2: LGHNA and YSLEER. As DNA, the CDR3 is TGCGCCAGCAGCCAATTCCTTCGTACAGATACGCAGTATTTT. It specifies CASSQFLRTDTQYF.

The J gene is TRBJ1-2, the V gene TRBV6-2 or TRBV6-3; D might be TRBD1 (6 bases). Trimming cost V 8 bases and J 1 base, with 11 bases left between them. Germline V gene sequence: CDR1 MNHEY, CDR2 SVGEGT. The CDR3 has 13 amino acids. The CDR3 is CASREDSNYGYTF. CDR3 nucleotide sequence: TGTGCCAGCCGAGAGGACAGTAACTATGGCTACACCTTC.

The chain joins TRBV7-3 to TRBJ1-1; 9 bases match TRBD1. V trimming: 5 bases; J trimming: 6 bases; junction bases outside the gene matches: 4. Per the germline V gene, CDR1 is SGHTA and CDR2 is FQGTGA. The CDR3 runs 13 residues. The CDR3 sequence is CASSLRTGAEAFF. The CDR3 bases are TGTGCCAGCAGCCTACGGACAGGGGCTGAAGCTTTCTTT.

This clonotype was counted between two and nine times. For the CDR3, the DNA is TGTGCCAGCAGCTTGAATGAGGGGAATGAGCAGTTCTTC. It specifies CASSLNEGNEQFF. J is TRBJ2-1 and V is TRBV5-4; either TRBD1 or TRBD2 may fit D (5 bases each). Germline CDR1 SGHNT, CDR2 YYREEE (reference sequence). The CDR3 length is 13 residues. The V end lost 1 base, the J end lost 7 bases, and 9 bases lay between the germline ends.

Only a few counts were recorded for this clonotype. V gene TRBV7-3 combines with J gene TRBJ2-2; perhaps TRBD1 as D (5 bases). The CDR3 is 15 residues long. Germline-derived CDR1 and CDR2 are SGHTA and FQGTGA. The V and J ends lost 5 bases and 1 base respectively, with 11 bases between them. In DNA form, the CDR3 reads TGTGCCAGCAGCCCGCAGGGCAGGAACACCGGGGAGCTGTTTTTT. This gives the protein CASSPQGRNTGELFF. Supplemented by reference TRBV7-3 and TRBJ2-2, the full variable domain reads GAGVSQTPSNKVTEKGKYVELRCDPISGHTALYWYRQSLGQGPEFLIYFQGTGAADDSGLPNDRFFAVRPEGSVSTLKIQRTERGDSAVYLCASSPQGRNTGELFFGEGSRLTVL.

The chain uses TRBV6-5 and TRBJ1-5; 8 bases map to TRBD1. The CDR3 is 14 amino acids. V lost 5 bases to trimming and J lost 6 bases; unmatched junction nucleotides: 6. Germline CDR1 reads MNHEY; CDR2 reads SVGAGI. CDR3 nucleotides: TGTGCCAGCAGTCCGGACAGGGCCGGTCAGCCCCAGCATTTT. This gives the protein CASSPDRAGQPQHF.

This clonotype was detected only a few times. The V call is TRBV10-3, the J call TRBJ2-5; the match to TRBD2 covers 8 bases. The length of the CDR3 is 13 residues. The trim removed 8 bases at V and 1 base at J, leaving 3 bases unmatched. In germline, CDR1 is ENHRY, CDR2 SYGVKD. CDR3 nucleotide sequence: TGTGCCATCGGGCGGGGGGCCCAAGAGACCCAGTACTTC. Protein: CAIGRGAQETQYF.

The V and J genes are TRBV28 and TRBJ1-2; tentatively, D is TRBD1 (6 bases). The germline gives CDR1 MDHEN, CDR2 SYDVKM. Trimming shortened V by 1 base and J by 2 bases, and 8 bases separated the two germline ends. There are 14 residues in the CDR3. CDR3 bases: TGTGCCAGCAGTTTATCACAGGGCAACTATGGCTACACCTTC. This sequence encodes CASSLSQGNYGYTF.

Ten or more counts support this clonotype. The V gene is TRBV4-3, the J gene TRBJ1-6, with D perhaps matching TRBD1 (5 bases). This CDR3 comprises 15 residues. V lost 1 base and J 9 bases, leaving 13 bases between the germline ends. CDR1 and CDR2 from the germline V gene are LGHNA and YSLEER. Here the CDR3 DNA reads TGCGCCAGCAGCCAAGGAAGTCAGGGTTTTTCACCCCTCCACTTT. Translation gives CASSQGSQGFSPLHF.